Presented here are 18 T cell receptor beta chains from one specimen sequenced in a study of T cells in Graves' hyperthyroidism and ophthalmopathy. Researchers amplified the TCR beta CDR3 regions from RNA transcripts. The primer set for the first-round RT-PCR of the TCR CDR3 was HTBI. TCRdb itself ran the multiplex PCR reads through MiXCR, one entry per CDR3 protein. The sample consists of roughly 740,000 distinct CDR3 sequences, about 15% of them appearing once. The material sequenced was blood. Every receptor here comes from a man younger than 35 with Graves' hyperthyroidism.

This clonotype was counted ten times or more. V gene TRBV28 combines with J gene TRBJ1-1; D might be TRBD1 (5 bases). Trimming removed 3 bases at V and 2 bases at J, with 7 bases between. Germline CDR1 and CDR2: MDHEN and SYDVKM. The CDR3 sequence is 13 residues long. CDR3 nucleotide sequence: TGTGCCAGCAGTTTCTGGGGCAACACTGAAGCTTTCTTT. It specifies CASSFWGNTEAFF.

This clonotype was found many times. The V gene is TRBV12-3 or TRBV12-4, the J gene TRBJ2-1; D is undetermined. V was shortened by 5 bases and J by 0 bases, with 14 bases between the two germline ends. The CDR3 covers 16 residues. CDR3 sequence (DNA): TGTGCCAGCAGTGGAAGACTGCAAAGCTCCTACAATGAGCAGTTCTTC. It specifies CASSGRLQSSYNEQFF.

This clonotype has ten or more counts. The chain has TRBV28 and TRBJ1-5; D call uncertain. CDR3 size: 14 residues. Germline loops: CDR1 MDHEN, CDR2 SYDVKM. The V end was cut by 6 bases, the J end by 5 bases, with 14 bases between. CDR3 DNA sequence: TGTGCCAGCAGAGGGCCGGCGGATTATCAGCCCCAGCATTTT. It codes for CASRGPADYQPQHF.

This clonotype was counted many times. This chain links TRBV12-3 or TRBV12-4 with TRBJ2-5; D possibly matches TRBD1 or TRBD2 (9 bases each). This CDR3 has 18 amino acids. V lost 8 bases to trimming and J lost 2 bases, with 27 bases between them. Here the CDR3 reads CASGLGQGLAGRQETQYF. The CDR3 nucleotides are TGTGCCAGCGGACTCGGACAGGGGCTAGCGGGACGGCAAGAGACCCAGTACTTC.

In this sample, this clonotype turned up many times. This chain links TRBV28 with TRBJ2-5; maybe TRBD1 (5 bases). Between the trimmed V and J ends, which lost 7 bases and 5 bases, there was a span of 14 bases. This CDR3 is 13 amino acids long. Germline values: CDR1 MDHEN, CDR2 SYDVKM. DNA for the CDR3: TGTGCCAGCAACTTAGGGGTTCAGGAGACCCAGTACTTC. Translated: CASNLGVQETQYF.

This clonotype was counted only a few times. The V call is TRBV7-9, the J call TRBJ2-2, with TRBD1 identical over 9 bases. Germline assignment: CDR1 SEHNR and CDR2 FQNEAQ (reference sequence). The CDR3 sequence is 17 residues long. V shed 5 bases and J 4 bases; nucleotides not matched to a gene: 11. Written as DNA, the CDR3 is TGTGCCAGCAGCGCTACTCTCGAGACAGGGGGCACCGGGGAGCTGTTTTTT. Residues: CASSATLETGGTGELFF.

This chain links TRBV11-3 with TRBJ2-3; D is tentatively TRBD1 or TRBD2 (5 bases each). The V end lost 4 bases, the J end lost 5 bases, and 13 bases lay between the germline ends. The CDR3 contains 14 residues. The germline gives CDR1 SGHNT, CDR2 YENEEA. This chain's CDR3 is CASSSGMGVDTQYF. In DNA, the CDR3 is TGTGCCAGCAGCTCAGGGATGGGGGTAGATACGCAGTATTTT.

This clonotype has at least ten counts. This chain links TRBV27 with TRBJ1-2, with 9 bases lining up with TRBD1. The V segment lost 6 bases and the J segment 1 base; nucleotides outside the gene matches: 3. Germline CDR1 is MNHEY and CDR2 is SMNVEV (reference sequence). The CDR3 extends over 14 amino acids. CDR3 in amino acids: CASSGTGYNYGYTF. The CDR3 coding sequence is TGTGCCAGCAGCGGGACAGGGTATAACTATGGCTACACCTTC.

As for this clonotype: Possible read error: a much larger clone is one base away. The chain has TRBV20-1 and TRBJ2-1; D uncertain. Germline lookup yields CDR1 DFQATT and CDR2 SNEGSKA (reference sequence). Deletions cut 6 bases from V and 7 bases from J, with 13 bases between. This CDR3 is built from 12 residues. CDR3 DNA sequence: TGCAGTGCCATGGAGAGAGTTAATGAGCAGTTCTTC. It translates to CSAMERVNEQFF.

This clonotype was seen many times. The V and J genes are TRBV12-3 or TRBV12-4 and TRBJ2-7; D not certain. Trimming removed 4 bases at V and 6 bases at J, with 13 bases between. The CDR3 is made up of 13 amino acids. The CDR3 bases are TGTGCCAGCAGTTACGCACTAAAACGCGAGCAGTACTTC. It yields the protein CASSYALKREQYF.

The chain combines TRBV27 with TRBJ2-7, with TRBD2 as a possible D gene (5 bases). The CDR3 contains 14 residues. Germline V gene lookup returns CDR1 MNHEY and CDR2 SMNVEV (reference sequence). The V and J ends lost 5 bases and 5 bases respectively, with 16 bases between them. The CDR3 spells CASSQWTVGHEQYF. CDR3 in DNA: TGTGCCAGCAGTCAATGGACTGTAGGGCACGAGCAGTACTTC.

The chain couples TRBV7-8 to TRBJ2-2; no clear D. Trimming stripped 4 bases from V and 3 bases from J, with 15 bases between. Germline assignment: CDR1 SGHVS and CDR2 FQNEAQ. The CDR3 contains 16 residues. The CDR3, as DNA: TGTGCCAGCAGCTCGTCCATGGGCGCGTACACCGGGGAGCTGTTTTTT. Translating gives CASSSSMGAYTGELFF.

This clonotype was found once. This sequence joins TRBV27 and TRBJ1-5; 7 bases fit TRBD1. This CDR3 has 14 residues. J was trimmed by 4 bases and V by 4 bases; bases with no gene match: 4. CDR1 is MNHEY and CDR2 is SMNVEV in the germline V gene (reference sequence). CDR3 DNA sequence: TGTGCCAGCAGTTCCCTGACAGGGAATCAGCCCCAGCATTTT. It codes for CASSSLTGNQPQHF.

The chain joins TRBV12-3 or TRBV12-4 to TRBJ2-7; 9 nucleotides align to TRBD1. CDR3 size: 15 residues. V lost 6 bases, J lost 4 bases, and 10 bases stayed unmatched. This CDR3 is CASSRPGQGGYEQYF. DNA of the CDR3: TGTGCCAGCAGCCGACCGGGACAGGGAGGGTACGAGCAGTACTTC.

This clonotype was found a few times. The chain is built from TRBV27 and TRBJ1-4; D is undetermined. This CDR3 contains 13 residues. The germline CDR1 and CDR2 sequences are MNHEY and SMNVEV (reference sequence). Between the trimmed V and J ends, which lost 3 bases and 5 bases, there was a span of 7 bases. In DNA form, the CDR3 reads TGTGCCAGCAGTTTTCAGAGAAATGAAAAACTGTTTTTT. This sequence encodes CASSFQRNEKLFF. Supplemented by reference TRBV27 and TRBJ1-4, the full variable domain reads EAQVTQNPRYLITVTGKKLTVTCSQNMNHEYMSWYRQDPGLGLRQIYYSMNVEVTDKGDVPEGYKVSRKEKRNFPLILESPSPNQTSLYFCASSFQRNEKLFFGSGTQLSVL.

This clonotype showed up many times. J is TRBJ2-7 and V is TRBV7-9, with D perhaps matching TRBD2 (5 bases). V was clipped by 3 bases and J by 4 bases, with 10 bases between them. This CDR3 is 13 amino acids long. Germline CDR1 and CDR2: SEHNR and FQNEAQ (reference sequence). This chain's CDR3 is CASSFPSSYEQYF. DNA of the CDR3: TGTGCCAGCAGCTTCCCTAGCAGTTACGAGCAGTACTTC.

This clonotype was detected ten times or more. The V and J genes are TRBV27 and TRBJ2-1; D could derive from TRBD1 or TRBD2 (5 bases each). Germline V gives CDR1 MNHEY, CDR2 SMNVEV (reference sequence). The CDR3 consists of 17 residues. The ends were cut back, 4 bases at V and 1 base at J, with 17 bases in the middle. The CDR3, as DNA: TGTGCCAGCAGTTCCTTCGGGGCAAGCGAGTCCTACAATGAGCAGTTCTTC. Protein: CASSSFGASESYNEQFF.

CDR3 sequence reads: CASSLLTGDTGELFF. CDR3 DNA: TGTGCCAGCAGTTTACTGACAGGGGACACCGGGGAGCTGTTTTTT. The chain recombines TRBV28 with TRBJ2-2; 8 nucleotides match TRBD1. The CDR3 length is 15 residues. Trimming at V came to 2 bases and at J to 3 bases, leaving 2 bases not matched to a gene. Germline V lookup: CDR1 MDHEN, CDR2 SYDVKM.